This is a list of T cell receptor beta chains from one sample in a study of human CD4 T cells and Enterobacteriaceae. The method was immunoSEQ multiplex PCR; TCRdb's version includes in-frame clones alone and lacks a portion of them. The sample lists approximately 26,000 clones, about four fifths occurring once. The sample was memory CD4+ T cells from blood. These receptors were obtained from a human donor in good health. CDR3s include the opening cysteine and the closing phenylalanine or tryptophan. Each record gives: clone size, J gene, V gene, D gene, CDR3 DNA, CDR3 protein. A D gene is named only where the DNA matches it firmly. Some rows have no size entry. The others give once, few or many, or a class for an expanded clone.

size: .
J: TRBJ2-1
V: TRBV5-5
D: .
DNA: TGTGCCAGCAGCTTGGCCGAAGTGAATGAGCAGTTCTTC
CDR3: CASSLAEVNEQFF

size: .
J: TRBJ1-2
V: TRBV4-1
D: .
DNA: TGCGCCAGCAGCCAAGACCGGAAACGACAGAATGGAAACTATGGCTACACCTTC
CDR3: CASSQDRKRQNGNYGYTF

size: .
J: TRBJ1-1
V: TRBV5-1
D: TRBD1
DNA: TGCGCCAGCAGCTTGGGGACAGGGAGTACTGAAGCTTTCTTT
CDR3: CASSLGTGSTEAFF

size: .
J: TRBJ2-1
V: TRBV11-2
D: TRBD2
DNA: TGTGCCAGCAGCTCCCGGCGGGGGGGCCAAAATGAGCAGTTCTTC
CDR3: CASSSRRGGQNEQFF

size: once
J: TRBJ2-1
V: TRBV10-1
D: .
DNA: TGCGCCAGCAGTGAGTCTGGGAGGAATGAGCAGTTCTTC
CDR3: CASSESGRNEQFF

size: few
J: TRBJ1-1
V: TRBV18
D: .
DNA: TGTGCCATCCGGGAGGGGATGAACACTGAAGCTTTCTTT
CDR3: CAIREGMNTEAFF

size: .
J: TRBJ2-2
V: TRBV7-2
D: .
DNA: TGTGCCAGCAGCCCAGGTGGCAACCGGGTCACCGGGGAGCTGTTTTTT
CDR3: CASSPGGNRVTGELFF

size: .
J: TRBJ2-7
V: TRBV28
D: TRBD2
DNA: TGTGCCAGCAGTTTGTTAGGGACTAGCGGGAGCTACGAGCAGTACTTC
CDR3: CASSLLGTSGSYEQYF

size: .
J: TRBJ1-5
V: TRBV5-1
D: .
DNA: TGCGCCAGCAGCTTGGCCGGGGAGCACAATCAGCCCCAGCATTTT
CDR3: CASSLAGEHNQPQHF

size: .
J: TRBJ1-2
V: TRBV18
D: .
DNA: TGTGCCAGCTCACCACTTTCCGTTCAGGGGGGCTACACCTTC
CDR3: CASSPLSVQGGYTF

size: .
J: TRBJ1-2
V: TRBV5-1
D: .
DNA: TGCGCCAGCAGCTTTGAGGGTGGCTACACCTTC
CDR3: CASSFEGGYTF

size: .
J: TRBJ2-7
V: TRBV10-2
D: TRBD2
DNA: TGCGCCAGCAGTGACCCGAGGACTAGGTCCTACGAGCAGTACTTC
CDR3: CASSDPRTRSYEQYF

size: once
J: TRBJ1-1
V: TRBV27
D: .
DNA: TGTGCCAGCAGTCTAACATCTTACAGGGCCAGAGGGACTGAAGCTTTCTTT
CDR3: CASSLTSYRARGTEAFF

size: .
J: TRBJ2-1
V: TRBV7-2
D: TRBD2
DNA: TGTGCCAGCAGCTTAGGGGGGACTAGCGGGAGGGCCAATGAGCAGTTCTTC
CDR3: CASSLGGTSGRANEQFF

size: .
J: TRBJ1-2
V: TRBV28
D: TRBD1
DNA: TGTGCCAGCAGACCCGGGACAGGGCTCTATGGCTACACCTTC
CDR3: CASRPGTGLYGYTF

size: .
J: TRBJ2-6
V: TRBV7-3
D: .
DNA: TGTGCCAGCAGGACAGACCCGTCCGGGGCCAACGTCCTGACTTTC
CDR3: CASRTDPSGANVLTF

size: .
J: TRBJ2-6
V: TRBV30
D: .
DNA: TGTGCCTGGAGTGTACAGTCCGGGGCCAACGTCCTGACTTTC
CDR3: CAWSVQSGANVLTF

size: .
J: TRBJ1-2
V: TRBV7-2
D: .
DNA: TGTGCCAGCAGCCCCGGGGGGGGCACGCGCTGGGGCTACACCTTC
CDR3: CASSPGGGTRWGYTF

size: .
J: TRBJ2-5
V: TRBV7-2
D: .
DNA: TGTGCCAGCAGCTCCCGACTCCTTATGACGGAGACCCAGTACTTC
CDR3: CASSSRLLMTETQYF

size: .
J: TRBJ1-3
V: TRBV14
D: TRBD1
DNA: TGTGCCAGCAGCCCAGGGGGTTTCTCTGGAAACACCATATATTTT
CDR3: CASSPGGFSGNTIYF

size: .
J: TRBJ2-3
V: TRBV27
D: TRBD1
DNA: TGTGCCAGCAGTGCCGACAGGGTCGTCACAGATACGCAGTATTTT
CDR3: CASSADRVVTDTQYF